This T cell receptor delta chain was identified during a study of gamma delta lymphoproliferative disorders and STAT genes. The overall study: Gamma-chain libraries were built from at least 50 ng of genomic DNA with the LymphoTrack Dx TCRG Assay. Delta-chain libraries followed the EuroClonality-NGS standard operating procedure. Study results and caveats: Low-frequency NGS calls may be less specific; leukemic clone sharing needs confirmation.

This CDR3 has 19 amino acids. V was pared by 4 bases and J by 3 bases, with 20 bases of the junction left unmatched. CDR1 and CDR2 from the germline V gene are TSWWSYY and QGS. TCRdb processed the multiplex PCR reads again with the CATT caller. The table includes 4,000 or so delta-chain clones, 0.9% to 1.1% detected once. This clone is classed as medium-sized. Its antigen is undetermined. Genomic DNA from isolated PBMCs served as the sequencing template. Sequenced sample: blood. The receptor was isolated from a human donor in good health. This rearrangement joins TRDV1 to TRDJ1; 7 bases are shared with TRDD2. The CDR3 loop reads CALGGDFLLEGMGSDKLIF. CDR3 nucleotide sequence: TGTGCTCTTGGGGGGGATTTCCTACTTGAGGGCATGGGATCCGATAAACTCATCTTT.